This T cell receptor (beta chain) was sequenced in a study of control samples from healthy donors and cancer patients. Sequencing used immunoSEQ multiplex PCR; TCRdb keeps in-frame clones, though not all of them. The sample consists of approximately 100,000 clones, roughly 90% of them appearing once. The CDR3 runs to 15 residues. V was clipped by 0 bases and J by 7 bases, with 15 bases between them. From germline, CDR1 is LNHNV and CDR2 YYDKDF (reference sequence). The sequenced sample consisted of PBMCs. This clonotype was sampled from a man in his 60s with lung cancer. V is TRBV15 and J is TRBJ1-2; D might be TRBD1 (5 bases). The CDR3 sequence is CATSRDSYGGGGYTF. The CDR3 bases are TGTGCCACCAGCAGAGATAGTTACGGGGGAGGTGGCTACACCTTC.